A few counts support the clone carrying this T cell receptor beta chain. This sample is drawn from a study of T cells after yellow fever vaccination. One entry per CDR3 protein, called by TCRdb with MiXCR from the 5' RACE reads. The repertoire holds under 300,000 distinct CDR3 sequences, with 13% as singletons. The germline V gene encodes CDR1 SGHTA and CDR2 FQGNSA. V lost 2 bases to trimming and J lost 6 bases; unmatched junction nucleotides: 7. The CDR3 has 17 residues. The clonotype was recovered from a man aged 30 to 39 who received the YFV17D yellow fever vaccine. The chain is built from TRBV7-2 and TRBJ2-1; 13 bases agree with TRBD2. The sequences come from CD4+ T cells sorted from PBMCs, collected 45 days after the yellow fever booster vaccination. The CDR3 nucleotides read TGTGCCAGCAGCTTACGACGGACTAGCGGGAGAGGCAATGAGCAGTTCTTC. Translation gives CASSLRRTSGRGNEQFF.